This TCR beta chain originates from a study of a mutant IDH1 vaccine in newly diagnosed glioma (dated by TCRdb to the early 2020s). Some background on the complete study: Vaccination began 4-6 weeks after radiotherapy alone, or alongside temozolomide cycles in the chemotherapy-containing groups. Of the 25 to 35 treated patients, around 62% were male and about 40% were female, and a mean age of approximately 40 years was recorded. Prior to enrollment, patients had been given standard therapy consisting of radiotherapy alone, temozolomide alone, or radiochemotherapy with temozolomide, with the combination given to most patients. Visit V12 was the week-35 safety follow-up and visit V13 was the week-47 end of study. Six visits were used for peripheral blood collection: V03 (baseline), V05, V07, V10, V12 and V13. Longitudinal TCRB deep sequencing was performed for some 25 treated patients wherever samples were available for exploratory analyses.

Notes on this clone: Which antigen it targets is not known. Base qualities were left out, and no much larger clone turns up one base away.

Libraries were prepared through the immunoSEQ multiplex PCR assay. The hsTCRB Kit was used according to the manufacturer's protocol to amplify rearranged TCR beta chain sequences. An Illumina MiSeq was used to sequence the TCRB libraries. The authors processed their data as follows. The proprietary platform of the kit vendor was used for demultiplexing, trimming and gene mapping. In its TCRdb copy, this immuneACCESS table keeps in-frame sequences only and misses some clones. Where compared with another copy, unresolved V genes explain less than half of these, and the others have no known cause. The V and J calls and clone size are taken from that table; D and trimming were inferred from the DNA. The sample yields tens of thousands of clones; around 86% were counted once. More than 1.5% of the sample goes to the ten largest clones. V is shortened by 3 bases, J by 2 bases, and the region joining them spans 4 bases. The germline V gene (reference sequence) supplies CDR1 LNHDA and CDR2 SQIVND. The CDR3 has 13 amino acids, counting the end cysteine and phenylalanine. Of the read, only the CDR3 DNA is kept; its 39 bases are in frame from base 1.

Summary of the overall study and its limitations: Immune responses induced by the vaccine were seen in around 94% of patients across multiple MHC alleles. The authors stated that sample limitations prevented analyses of patient blood samples from being reproduced. No apparent relationship was observed between pseudoprogression and alterations in the top peripheral T cell clonotypes detected by TCRB sequencing. Selection of PBMC samples for TCRB deep sequencing was based on availability.

Explained via the paper, the time point label denotes: week 35, safety follow-up. Every vaccine dose consisted of 300 ug of a 20-mer mutant IDH1 peptide in Montanide, administered subcutaneously together with topical imiquimod. Patients were given eight vaccinations, in weeks 1, 3, 5, 7, 11, 15, 19 and 23, which matched visits V03 through V10. All donors had newly diagnosed IDH1-mutant astrocytomas of WHO grade 3 or 4 that showed loss of nuclear ATRX. The samples were drawn from NOA16, a multicentre, single-arm, open-label phase I trial in Germany that tested a mutant IDH1 peptide vaccine in humans for the first time. Genomic DNA for TCRB sequencing was isolated from EDTA blood with the DNeasy Blood and Tissue Kit.

This specimen consisted of PBMCs, obtained from a glioma patient whose treatment included an IDH1 peptide vaccine. This clonotype was obtained from a man in his thirties or forties with glioma. The chain couples TRBV19 to TRBJ2-2, with the D gene too uncertain to name. The CDR3 in this case is CASSIYNTGELFF. The bases read TGTGCCAGTAGTATCTATAACACCGGGGAGCTGTTTTTT.